A selection of T cell receptor beta chains follows, all from one sample in a study of blood T cell repertoires in COVID-19. TCRdb's copy holds only in-frame clones and misses some; the assay was immunoSEQ multiplex PCR. This sample yields around 100,000 clones, of which 85% are seen a single time; over 2% belongs to the top ten. The sample comprised peripheral blood. The receptor source for this set is a human donor in a cohort sampled during active COVID-19. CDR3s include the opening cysteine and the closing phenylalanine or tryptophan. Each record gives: D gene, V gene, J gene, clone size, CDR3 DNA, CDR3 protein. A D gene is named only where the DNA matches it firmly. The size entry is marked missing in some rows and otherwise reads once, few, many or a size class.

TRBD1	TRBV28	TRBJ1-6	.	TGTGCCAGCAGTATGGGACAGAACTCCTATAATTCACCCCTCCACTTT	CASSMGQNSYNSPLHF
TRBD1	TRBV5-1	TRBJ1-1	once	TGCGCCAGCAGCCCGAATACAGGGGGCACTGAAGCTTTCTTT	CASSPNTGGTEAFF
.	TRBV2	TRBJ1-6	.	TGTGCCAGCAGTGAAGTGTTAGATTCACCCCTCCACTTT	CASSEVLDSPLHF
.	TRBV3-1/TRBV3-2	TRBJ2-3	.	TGTGCCAGCAGCCAAGCCCGGGATACGCAGTATTTT	CASSQARDTQYF
TRBD1	TRBV10-3	TRBJ2-1	.	TGTGCCATCAGTCGGGACAGAGACAATGAGCAGTTCTTC	CAISRDRDNEQFF
.	TRBV2	TRBJ1-1	once	TGTGCCGGAAAGGGCGGGGTGAACACTGAAGCTTTCTTT	CAGKGGVNTEAFF
TRBD2	TRBV30	TRBJ2-7	few	TGTGCCTGGAGTGCTGGACTAGCAGTGGACGAGCAGTACTTC	CAWSAGLAVDEQYF
TRBD1	TRBV6-5	TRBJ1-2	.	TGTGCCAGCAGTTACTCGCTGGGGGACAGAGGCTATGGCTACACCTTC	CASSYSLGDRGYGYTF
TRBD1	TRBV15	TRBJ1-1	.	TGTGCCACCAGCAGAGGGCGGACAGGGGGCAACACTGAAGCTTTCTTT	CATSRGRTGGNTEAFF
TRBD1	TRBV6-5	TRBJ2-5	.	TGTGCCAGCAGTTACGCCGGGACAGAAGAGACCCAGTACTTC	CASSYAGTEETQYF
.	TRBV4-1	TRBJ2-7	.	TGCGCCAGCAGCCAAGATTCGACTAGATCGCCCAACGAGCAGTACTTC	CASSQDSTRSPNEQYF
TRBD2	TRBV5-4	TRBJ2-7	.	TGTGCCAGCAGCTCCTACGGACTAGCGGAGTACGAGCAGTACTTC	CASSSYGLAEYEQYF
TRBD1	TRBV7-9	TRBJ1-1	.	TGTGCCAGCAGCGAACAGGGGGCGGTGAACACTGAAGCTTTCTTT	CASSEQGAVNTEAFF
TRBD2	TRBV4-1	TRBJ2-3	.	TGCGCCAGCAGCCAAGCCTCCACCGCTAGCGGTGGCACAGATACGCAGTATTTT	CASSQASTASGGTDTQYF
.	TRBV30	TRBJ2-5	.	TGTGCCTGGGCGACCCGAGGGCCGGAGACCCAGTACTTC	CAWATRGPETQYF
TRBD1	TRBV7-6	TRBJ2-1	.	TGTGCCAGCAGCCGCATGACAGGGGACGATGAGCAGTTCTTC	CASSRMTGDDEQFF
.	TRBV6-5	TRBJ2-1	.	TGTGCCAGCAGTTTAGACCCCCACAGATTAGACAATGAGCAGTTCTTC	CASSLDPHRLDNEQFF
TRBD2	TRBV11-2	TRBJ2-7	.	TGTGCCAGCAGCTTAAGGGGACTAGCGGGAATGCGGGACGAGCAGTACTTC	CASSLRGLAGMRDEQYF
.	TRBV11-1	TRBJ2-1	.	TGTGCCAGCAGCTTAGGCCCGGAGGGTGCCAATGAGCAGTTCTTC	CASSLGPEGANEQFF
.	TRBV5-6	TRBJ1-2	.	TGTGCCAGCAGCTTGCAGGGAGGTGGCTACACCTTC	CASSLQGGGYTF
.	TRBV10-3	TRBJ2-5	once	TGTGCCATCAGGGGGACATCCTCGCAAGAGACCCAGTACTTC	CAIRGTSSQETQYF
TRBD1	TRBV24-1	TRBJ2-3	.	TGTGCCACCAGTGATACCGGGACAGGCTATACGCAGTATTTT	CATSDTGTGYTQYF
.	TRBV27	TRBJ2-7	.	TGTGCCAGCAGTGGTTGTATCGACTTCTACGAGCAGTACTTC	CASSGCIDFYEQYF
TRBD1	TRBV27	TRBJ1-5	.	TGTGCCAGCAGTTTAGGGACAGGGGGTTATCAGCCCCAGCATTTT	CASSLGTGGYQPQHF
TRBD1	TRBV6-5	TRBJ1-5	.	TGTGCCAGCAGTTCGTTCCAGGGGGATCAGCCCCAGCATTTT	CASSSFQGDQPQHF
TRBD2	TRBV7-9	TRBJ2-5	.	TGTGCCAGCAGCTGGACTAGCGGGAGCTTCATCCAAGAGACCCAGTACTTC	CASSWTSGSFIQETQYF
TRBD2	TRBV7-3	TRBJ2-7	.	TGTGCCAGCAGCGCATTAGCGGGGGCGACTTACGAGCAGTACTTC	CASSALAGATYEQYF
.	TRBV28	TRBJ1-2	.	TGTGCCAGCACCTCACCCTCTGGAGGGGAGAATGGCTACACCTTC	CASTSPSGGENGYTF
.	TRBV7-2	TRBJ2-1	.	TGTGCCAGCAGCACCCGCACGGGCAATGAGCAGTTCTTC	CASSTRTGNEQFF
TRBD2	TRBV3-1/TRBV3-2	TRBJ2-2	few	TGTGCCAGCAGCCACGAAGGGACTAGCGGGTACGGGGTAGGGACCGGGGAGCTGTTTTTT	CASSHEGTSGYGVGTGELFF
.	TRBV5-6	TRBJ1-1	.	TGTGCCAGCAGCTTCGGTAACACTGAAGCTTTCTTT	CASSFGNTEAFF
TRBD1	TRBV7-8	TRBJ2-5	.	TGTGCCAGCAGCCCAGCCGACAGGGTCCTGTACTTC	CASSPADRVLYF
.	TRBV6-2/TRBV6-3	TRBJ1-2	.	TGTGCCAGCAGTTACCGGCGGGACTATGGCTACACCTTC	CASSYRRDYGYTF
TRBD2	TRBV27	TRBJ2-5	.	TGTGCCAGCAGTCCTCTACGGGTAGCGGGGGGGTGGGAGACCCAGTACTTC	CASSPLRVAGGWETQYF
TRBD2	TRBV2	TRBJ2-2	.	TGTGCCAGCAGTGAAGCCCTAAGAGCGGGGCCATACAACGGGGAGCTGTTTTTT	CASSEALRAGPYNGELFF
.	TRBV10-2	TRBJ2-7	once	TGCGCCAGCAGTGACAGGGTCCTCTACGAGCAGTACTTC	CASSDRVLYEQYF
TRBD2	TRBV7-3	TRBJ2-7	.	TGTGCCAGCAGCTTATTAGGCGGGAGGGCCGCCGGCGAGCAGTACTTC	CASSLLGGRAAGEQYF
.	TRBV29-1	TRBJ1-2	.	TGCAGCTCCCAGCGGGGTTTGGATGGCTACACCTTC	CSSQRGLDGYTF
.	TRBV2	TRBJ2-4	.	TGTGCCAGCAGTTACAATCCGGGAAACAAAAACATTCAGTACTTC	CASSYNPGNKNIQYF
.	TRBV5-1	TRBJ1-2	.	TGCGCCAGCAGCTTGGACGTGTCAGGGATCGACTATGGCTACACCTTC	CASSLDVSGIDYGYTF
TRBD2	TRBV19	TRBJ2-5	.	TGTGCCCGTAGTATCCGGGGGGGGGAGACCCAGTACTTC	CARSIRGGETQYF
.	TRBV30	TRBJ2-1	.	TGTGCCTGGGTGCCTAGCGTCTCCTACAATGAGCAGTTCTTC	CAWVPSVSYNEQFF
.	TRBV28	TRBJ1-2	once	TGTGCCAGCAGTCAAGGGGTCGGTGGCTACACCTTC	CASSQGVGGYTF
TRBD1	TRBV18	TRBJ2-1	.	TGTGCCAGCTCATCGACGGGAAGGGACAGGGAGGGCGATGAGCAGTTCTTC	CASSSTGRDREGDEQFF
.	TRBV10-2	TRBJ2-7	.	TGCGCCAGCTCCGGCGGGTACGAGCAGTACTTC	CASSGGYEQYF
.	TRBV19	TRBJ1-6	.	TGTGCCAGTAGTATAGAAGGGGCAGTTAGCTCCTATAATTCACCCCTCCACTTT	CASSIEGAVSSYNSPLHF
.	TRBV2	TRBJ2-6	once	TGTGCCAGCAGTGGGGAGGCTGGGGCCAACGTCCTGACTTTC	CASSGEAGANVLTF
.	TRBV12-1	TRBJ2-7	.	TGTGCCAGCAGTACGACTAGCGGGGCCCACGCGAGCTCCTACGAGCAGTACTTC	CASSTTSGAHASSYEQYF
TRBD1	TRBV15	TRBJ2-1	.	TGTGCCACCAGCAGAGATGGGACAGGGGTCCTCGATGAGCAGTTCTTC	CATSRDGTGVLDEQFF
TRBD2	TRBV19	TRBJ2-7	few	TGTGCCAGTAGTACCCTAGCGGTCGGGGTCGAGCAGTACTTC	CASSTLAVGVEQYF